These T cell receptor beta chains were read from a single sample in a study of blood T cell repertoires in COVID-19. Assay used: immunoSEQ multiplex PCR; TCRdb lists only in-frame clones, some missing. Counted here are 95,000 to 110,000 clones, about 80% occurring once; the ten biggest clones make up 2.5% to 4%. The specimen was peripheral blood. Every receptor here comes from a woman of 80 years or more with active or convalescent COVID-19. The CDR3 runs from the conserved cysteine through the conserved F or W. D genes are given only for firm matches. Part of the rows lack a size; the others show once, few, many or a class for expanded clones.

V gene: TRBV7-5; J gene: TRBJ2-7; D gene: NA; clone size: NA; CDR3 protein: CARSFETSGSSYEQYF; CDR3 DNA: TGTGCCAGAAGCTTTGAGACTAGCGGGAGCTCCTACGAGCAGTACTTC
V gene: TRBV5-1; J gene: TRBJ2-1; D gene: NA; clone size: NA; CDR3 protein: CASRTATTDNEQFF; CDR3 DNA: TGCGCCAGCCGCACGGCTACGACAGACAATGAGCAGTTCTTC
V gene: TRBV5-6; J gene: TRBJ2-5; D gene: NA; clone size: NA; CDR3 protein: CASSLWVAHQETQYF; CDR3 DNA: TGTGCCAGCAGCTTGTGGGTAGCGCACCAAGAGACCCAGTACTTC
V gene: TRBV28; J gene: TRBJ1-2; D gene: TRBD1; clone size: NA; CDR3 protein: CASSPGQYGYTF; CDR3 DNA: TGTGCCAGCAGTCCGGGACAGTATGGCTACACCTTC
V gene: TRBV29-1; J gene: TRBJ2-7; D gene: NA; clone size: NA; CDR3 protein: CSVEGLSVGGGEQYF; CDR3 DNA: TGCAGCGTTGAAGGACTCAGTGTGGGAGGGGGCGAGCAGTACTTC
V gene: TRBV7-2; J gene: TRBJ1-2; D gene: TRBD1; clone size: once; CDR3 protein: CASSLVGTGGGYTF; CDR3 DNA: TGTGCCAGCAGCTTAGTCGGGACAGGGGGTGGCTACACCTTC
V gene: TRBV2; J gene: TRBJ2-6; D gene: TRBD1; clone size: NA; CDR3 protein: CASRTGQGSGANVLTF; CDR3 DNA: TGTGCCAGCAGGACAGGACAGGGATCTGGGGCCAACGTCCTGACTTTC
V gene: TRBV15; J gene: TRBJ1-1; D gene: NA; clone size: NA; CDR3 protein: CATSRVVGAAEAFF; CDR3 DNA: TGTGCCACCAGCAGAGTAGTGGGGGCTGCTGAAGCTTTCTTT
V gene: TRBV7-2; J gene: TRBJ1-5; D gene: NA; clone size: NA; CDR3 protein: CASSLVGSWGGNSNQPQHF; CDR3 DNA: TGTGCCAGCAGCTTAGTAGGGTCGTGGGGGGGAAATAGCAATCAGCCCCAGCATTTT
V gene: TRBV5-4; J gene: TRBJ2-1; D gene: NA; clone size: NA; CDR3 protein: CASSLGLTPYNEQFF; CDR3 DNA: TGTGCCAGCAGCCTGGGACTTACTCCCTACAATGAGCAGTTCTTC
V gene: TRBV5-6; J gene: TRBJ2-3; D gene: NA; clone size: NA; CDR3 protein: CASSLRGLYSTDTQYF; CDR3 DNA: TGTGCCAGCAGCCTGCGGGGGCTATACAGCACAGATACGCAGTATTTT
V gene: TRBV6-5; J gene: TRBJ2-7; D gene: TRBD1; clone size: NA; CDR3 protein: CASSYAGGPYEQYF; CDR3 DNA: TGTGCCAGCAGTTACGCAGGGGGCCCCTACGAGCAGTACTTC
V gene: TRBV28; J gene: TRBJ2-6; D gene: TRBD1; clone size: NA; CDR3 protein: CASSGQGVRRANVLTF; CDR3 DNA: TGTGCCAGCTCGGGACAGGGGGTAAGGAGGGCCAACGTCCTGACTTTC